This passage covers 27 T cell receptor beta chains from one sample sequenced in a study of T cell changes during pregnancy in multiple sclerosis. Clones were read by immunoSEQ multiplex PCR, and TCRdb kept only the in-frame ones, dropping some. Of 79,000 or so clones in the sample, about 85% were seen once. Specimen: peripheral blood, collected before pregnancy. These receptor sequences come from a female donor with multiple sclerosis, enrolled in a pregnancy study.

J is TRBJ1-1 and V is TRBV7-9; unclear D gene. Germline CDR1 reads SEHNR; CDR2 reads FQNEAQ (reference sequence). The CDR3 is 12 residues long. The V end was cut by 1 base, the J end by 4 bases, with 4 bases between. CDR3 residues: CASSLGVTEAFF. CDR3 nucleotides: TGTGCCAGCAGCTTAGGCGTCACTGAAGCTTTCTTT.

The genes are TRBV19 and TRBJ2-3; D ambiguous. V gave up 10 bases and J gave up 0 bases, with 17 bases separating them. The CDR3 totals 15 residues. The V gene's germline CDR1 is LNHDA and CDR2 SQIVND (reference sequence). CDR3 in DNA: TGTGCCACCGTAAATCAGGTCGGCAGCACAGATACGCAGTATTTT. This translates into CATVNQVGSTDTQYF.

The V and J genes are TRBV11-2 and TRBJ2-7, with a tentative D call TRBD1 (5 bases). The CDR3 loop spans 13 amino acids. The V end lost 1 base, the J end lost 5 bases, and 9 bases lay between the germline ends. Germline V gene lookup returns CDR1 SGHAT and CDR2 FQNNGV. In nucleotides, the CDR3 is TGTGCCAGCAGCTTAGTCAGGGTCCACGAGCAGTACTTC. Translating gives CASSLVRVHEQYF.

The V and J genes are TRBV7-9 and TRBJ2-7; the match to TRBD2 covers 9 bases. Per the germline V gene, CDR1 is SEHNR and CDR2 is FQNEAQ (reference sequence). V lost 0 bases to trimming and J lost 10 bases; unmatched junction nucleotides: 7. The CDR3 totals 14 residues. The CDR3 DNA follows: TGTGCCAGCAGCTTAGCTTTGCCTAGCGGGGCCCAGTACTTC. Translation gives CASSLALPSGAQYF.

The V call is TRBV5-1, the J call TRBJ2-7, with TRBD1 matching 10 bases. The CDR3 length is 15 residues. Germline CDR1 reads SGHRS; CDR2 reads YFSETQ. J lost 5 bases, V lost 5 bases, and 10 bases had no gene match. Written as DNA, the CDR3 is TGCGCCAGCAGGTCTCCGGGACAGGGGATGAACGAGCAGTACTTC. This gives the protein CASRSPGQGMNEQYF.

The rearrangement links TRBV7-9 to TRBJ2-7, with a weak D call TRBD1 (6 bases). Germline V gives CDR1 SEHNR, CDR2 FQNEAQ (reference sequence). The CDR3 is made up of 12 amino acids. V lost 5 bases to trimming and J lost 5 bases, with 10 bases between them. CDR3 DNA sequence: TGTGCCAGCAGCCCCACAGGGAACGAGCAGTACTTC. Protein: CASSPTGNEQYF.

CDR3: CASSETSSSSYNEQFF. The DNA for the CDR3 is TGCGCCAGCAGCGAGACTAGCTCCAGCTCCTACAATGAGCAGTTCTTC. This chain connects TRBV5-1 to TRBJ2-1; 7 bases agree with TRBD2. CDR3 length: 16 residues. The V segment lost 4 bases and the J segment 0 bases; nucleotides outside the gene matches: 7. Germline V gene lookup returns CDR1 SGHRS and CDR2 YFSETQ.

V is TRBV6-5 and J is TRBJ2-3, with 7 bases that match TRBD1. V gave up 0 bases and J gave up 6 bases; unmatched junction bases: 6. Per germline, CDR1 MNHEY and CDR2 SVGAGI. The CDR3 sequence is 15 residues long. CDR3 residues: CASSYSTGIPDTQYF. Written as DNA, the CDR3 is TGTGCCAGCAGTTACTCGACAGGGATACCTGATACGCAGTATTTT.

The chain uses TRBV6-5 and TRBJ1-2; D is ambiguous. The V end was cut by 0 bases, the J end by 6 bases, with 11 bases between. The CDR3 sequence is 14 residues long. CDR1 and CDR2 (germline): MNHEY, SVGAGI. CDR3 nucleotide sequence: TGTGCCAGCAGTTACTCGCCGGAGACGGATGGCTACACCTTC. It yields the protein CASSYSPETDGYTF.

The rearrangement uses TRBV7-2 and TRBJ2-7; D remains ambiguous. Germline V gives CDR1 SGHTA, CDR2 FQGNSA. V was pared by 5 bases and J by 7 bases, with 9 bases between. The CDR3 consists of 11 residues. CDR3 sequence: CASSATGEQYF. Here the CDR3 DNA reads TGTGCCAGCAGCGCAACCGGGGAGCAGTACTTC.

The chain couples TRBV27 to TRBJ1-2; TRBD1 matches at 7 bases. Looked up from germline, CDR1 is MNHEY and CDR2 is SMNVEV (reference sequence). The ends lost 4 bases at V and 5 bases at J; junction bases unmatched: 7. The CDR3 is 14 residues long. The CDR3 reads CASSSTGSGYGYTF. The CDR3 DNA sequence: TGTGCCAGCAGTTCGACAGGGTCGGGATATGGCTACACCTTC.

This sequence joins TRBV5-8 and TRBJ1-5; 9 bases map to TRBD1. Germline V gene sequence: CDR1 SGHTS, CDR2 YDEGEE. V was pared by 4 bases and J by 4 bases, with 3 bases of the junction left unmatched. This CDR3 is 14 amino acids long. CDR3: CASSGGTGNQPQHF. CDR3 DNA sequence: TGTGCCAGCAGCGGCGGGACAGGGAATCAGCCCCAGCATTTT.

The rearrangement joins TRBV7-6 to TRBJ2-3; TRBD2 agrees at 8 bases. The junction had 11 bases not matched to a gene; V was cut back by 1 base and J by 8 bases. This CDR3 contains 16 residues. The germline CDR1 and CDR2 sequences are SGHVS and FNYEAQ. The CDR3 DNA follows: TGTGCCAGCAGCTTAGTAGCGGGGCCCACGACCCGTACGCAGTATTTT. Translation: CASSLVAGPTTRTQYF.

This rearrangement joins TRBV5-1 to TRBJ2-2; D possibly corresponds to TRBD1 (6 bases). Germline-derived CDR1 and CDR2 are SGHRS and YFSETQ. This CDR3 spans 15 amino acids. Trimming cost V 0 bases and J 4 bases, with 10 bases left between them. CDR3 DNA sequence: TGCGCCAGCAGCTTGGGACAGGCGGGCACCGGGGAGCTGTTTTTT. Translated: CASSLGQAGTGELFF.

This chain connects TRBV29-1 to TRBJ2-1; D is possibly TRBD1 (5 bases). The CDR3 is 15 residues long. CDR1 SQVTM and CDR2 ANQGSEA come from the germline V gene. V was pared by 5 bases and J by 5 bases, with 19 bases between. The CDR3 sequence is CSVQLQVRRNNEQFF. The CDR3 region has the DNA TGCAGCGTTCAACTACAGGTTCGCAGAAACAATGAGCAGTTCTTC.

The CDR3 nucleotides read TGTGCCAGCAGCCAAGAGGGGCAGGGGGCGGCTGGCTATGGCTACACCTTC. It translates to CASSQEGQGAAGYGYTF. The rearrangement joins TRBV4-2 to TRBJ1-2; 8 positions match TRBD1. Germline CDR1 reads LGHNA; CDR2 reads YNFKEQ. This CDR3 has 17 amino acids. J gave up 4 bases and V 0 bases, and 10 bases lay outside the gene matches.

This clone was seen a handful of times. The chain has TRBV7-9 and TRBJ1-2; 9 nucleotides line up with TRBD1. The V gene's germline CDR1 is SEHNR and CDR2 FQNEAQ (reference sequence). With V trimmed by 0 bases and J by 4 bases, 0 bases remained unmatched. The length of the CDR3 is 14 residues. The CDR3 bases are TGTGCCAGCAGCTTAGCGGACAGGGGCTATGGCTACACCTTC. It translates to CASSLADRGYGYTF.

The chain employs TRBV6-6 and TRBJ2-7; D call uncertain. Germline CDR1 reads MNHNY; CDR2 reads SVGAGI (reference sequence). With 4 bases removed from V and 0 bases from J, the gap between germline ends came to 10 bases. This CDR3 has 14 residues. The DNA for the CDR3 is TGTGCCAGCAGTTCAGAGACACTCTCCTACGAGCAGTACTTC. Amino acid sequence: CASSSETLSYEQYF.

The chain combines TRBV11-2 with TRBJ2-5, with D possibly TRBD1 on 6 matching bases. CDR3 length equals 16 residues. Germline V lookup: CDR1 SGHAT, CDR2 FQNNGV. Deletions cut 5 bases from V and 9 bases from J, with 25 bases between. The CDR3 loop reads CASSPPSPGGSLAQYF. DNA of the CDR3: TGTGCCAGCAGCCCTCCATCCCCTGGGGGCTCGTTGGCCCAGTACTTC.

The gene calls are TRBV2 and TRBJ2-7; 12 nucleotides match TRBD2. The J segment lost 5 bases and the V segment lost 3 bases, leaving 2 bases of the junction unmatched. The CDR3 totals 14 residues. CDR1 SNHLY and CDR2 FYNNEI come from the germline V gene. The CDR3, as DNA: TGTGCCAGCAGTGAGACTAGCGGGGGCGACGAGCAGTACTTC. Its protein product is CASSETSGGDEQYF.

The CDR3 bases are TGTGCCAGCAGCCGATTCACCCAGCGACTAGCGGGGGCCACCGGGGAGCTGTTTTTT. As protein: CASSRFTQRLAGATGELFF. J is TRBJ2-2 and V is TRBV7-2, with TRBD2 matching 12 bases. CDR3 length: 19 amino acids. Germline CDR1 is SGHTA and CDR2 is FQGNSA. V gave up 5 bases and J gave up 4 bases; unmatched junction bases: 14. The full variable domain, in which reference TRBV7-2 and TRBJ2-2 provide the parts outside the CDR3, is GAGVSQSPSNKVTEKGKDVELRCDPISGHTALYWYRQSLGQGLEFLIYFQGNSAPDKSGLPSDRFSAERTGGSVSTLTIQRTQQEDSAVYLCASSRFTQRLAGATGELFFGEGSRLTVL.

This rearrangement joins TRBV5-4 to TRBJ2-1; 9 nucleotides match TRBD2. CDR1 is SGHNT and CDR2 is YYREEE in the germline V gene (reference sequence). The length of the CDR3 is 16 residues. The V gene end was trimmed by 9 bases and the J gene end by 5 bases; junction bases not matched to a gene: 15. The CDR3, as DNA: TGTGCCACCCCGTCGGGCGTAAGCGGGAGGCACAATGAGCAGTTCTTC. It translates to CATPSGVSGRHNEQFF.

This sequence joins TRBV4-2 and TRBJ2-2; 10 bases match TRBD2. This CDR3 spans 17 amino acids. V gave up 5 bases and J gave up 8 bases; unmatched junction bases: 14. The V gene's germline CDR1 is LGHNA and CDR2 YNFKEQ. The CDR3 sequence is CASSARGSSGSGGELFF. The CDR3 coding sequence is TGTGCCAGCAGCGCAAGGGGATCTAGCGGGAGCGGAGGGGAGCTGTTTTTT.

The chain combines TRBV5-5 with TRBJ2-5; 7 bases are shared with TRBD1. Germline CDR1 SGHKS, CDR2 YYEKEE (reference sequence). Germline trimming cut 0 bases from V and 3 bases from J; bases unmatched to any gene: 2. This CDR3 has 14 residues. The CDR3 spells CASSLGQGEETQYF. As DNA, the CDR3 is TGTGCCAGCAGCTTGGGACAGGGTGAAGAGACCCAGTACTTC. Full variable domain (remainder filled in from reference TRBV5-5 and TRBJ2-5): DAGVTQSPTHLIKTRGQQVTLRCSPISGHKSVSWYQQVLGQGPQFIFQYYEKEERGRGNFPDRFSARQFPNYSSELNVNALLLGDSALYLCASSLGQGEETQYFGPGTRLLVL.

J is TRBJ1-1 and V is TRBV4-3; D may be TRBD1 (6 bases). V was shortened by 0 bases and J by 4 bases, with 15 bases between the two germline ends. This CDR3 has 16 amino acids. Per the germline V gene, CDR1 is LGHNA and CDR2 is YSLEER. The CDR3 loop is CASSQENFRGGTEAFF. The CDR3 DNA sequence: TGCGCCAGCAGCCAAGAAAATTTCAGGGGTGGCACTGAAGCTTTCTTT.

This chain uses TRBV30 with TRBJ1-4, with D perhaps matching TRBD1 (5 bases). The V gene lost 7 bases and the J gene lost 6 bases, with 21 bases spanning the gap. The CDR3 runs to 15 residues. From germline, CDR1 is GTSNPN and CDR2 SVGIG (reference sequence). The CDR3, as DNA: TGTGCCTCCCCCCGCCCGGGGGAGGGCTATGAAAAACTGTTTTTT. Its translation: CASPRPGEGYEKLFF.

The chain carries TRBV7-2 and TRBJ2-7; a possible D gene is TRBD1 (6 bases). Germline assignment: CDR1 SGHTA and CDR2 FQGNSA. The CDR3 is 13 amino acids. Trimming took 2 bases from V and 7 from J, leaving 12 bases between them. The CDR3 here is CASSLLTGWEQYF. The CDR3 bases are TGTGCCAGCAGCTTACTTACAGGGTGGGAGCAGTACTTC.